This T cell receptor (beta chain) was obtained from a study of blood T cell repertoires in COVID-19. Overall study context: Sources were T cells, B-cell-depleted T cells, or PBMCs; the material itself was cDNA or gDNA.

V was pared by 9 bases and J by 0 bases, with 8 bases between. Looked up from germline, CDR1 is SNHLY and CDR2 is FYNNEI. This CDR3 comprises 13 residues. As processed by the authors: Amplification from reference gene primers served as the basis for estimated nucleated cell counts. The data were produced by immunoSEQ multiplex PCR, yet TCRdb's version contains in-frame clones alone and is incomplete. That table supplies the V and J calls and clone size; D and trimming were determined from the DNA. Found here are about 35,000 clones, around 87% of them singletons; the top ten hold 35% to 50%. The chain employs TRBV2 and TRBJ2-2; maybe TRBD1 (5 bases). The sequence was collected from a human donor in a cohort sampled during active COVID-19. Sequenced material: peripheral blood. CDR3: CASGHPNTGELFF. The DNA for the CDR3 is TGTGCCAGTGGACATCCGAACACCGGGGAGCTGTTTTTT.